The clone carrying this TCR beta chain was detected many times. V lost 4 bases to trimming and J lost 7 bases, with 10 bases between them. The CDR3 is 12 residues long. Germline CDR1 is LNHDA and CDR2 is SQIVND (reference sequence). These data originate in a study of liver allograft versus peripheral blood T cells. Whole-study context: Comparing T cell receptor repertoires in transplanted livers with those in recipients' peripheral blood was part of the design.

TCRdb processed the reads anew with MiXCR; each CDR3 protein has one entry. The repertoire includes some 5,900 distinct CDR3 sequences, more than 15% of them detected once, and more than 40% sits in the top ten. The receptor was isolated from a human patient who had a liver transplant. Certain T cells may be donor cells from the graft. J is TRBJ1-1 and V is TRBV19; tentative D call: TRBD1 (5 bases). The CDR3 DNA sequence: TGTGCCAGTAGTACAGGGCCTCTTGAAGCTTTCTTT. Protein product: CASSTGPLEAFF.